The rows below give T cell receptor beta chains drawn from one sample of a study of cytomegalovirus exposure and HLA in healthy donors. Libraries were prepared by immunoSEQ multiplex PCR; TCRdb keeps only in-frame clonotypes and omits some of them. This sample has fewer than 250,000 clones, with roughly 80% found just once. Sequenced sample: PBMCs. All receptors come from a woman under 40 in good health and CMV-seropositive. Each CDR3 is given with its conserved first and last residue.

length: 15
J: TRBJ1-1
V: TRBV7-2
CDR3: CASSLSGNRLTEAFF

length: 13
J: TRBJ2-1
V: TRBV7-8
CDR3: CASSRGSYNEQFF

length: 12
J: TRBJ2-7
V: TRBV6-5
CDR3: CASSSGQGEQYF

length: 13
J: TRBJ2-1
V: TRBV11-3
CDR3: CASSPTSGIEQFF

length: 12
J: TRBJ1-1
V: TRBV5-6
CDR3: CASTQGYTEAFF

length: 14
J: TRBJ2-7
V: TRBV28
CDR3: CASSLLGARGEQYF

length: 14
J: TRBJ1-1
V: TRBV28
CDR3: CASSFRGIGTEAFF

length: 14
J: TRBJ2-7
V: TRBV19
CDR3: CASSPLPGSYEQYF

length: 15
J: TRBJ1-5
V: TRBV11-2
CDR3: CASSLASGDNQPQHF

length: 15
J: TRBJ2-7
V: TRBV5-1
CDR3: CASSFQRKGGDEQYF

length: 14
J: TRBJ1-2
V: TRBV28
CDR3: CASSFLRDIYGYTF

length: 12
J: TRBJ2-3
V: TRBV5-4
CDR3: CSWAGVEDTQYF

length: 12
J: TRBJ2-1
V: TRBV6-1
CDR3: CASSAGLSEQFF

length: 13
J: TRBJ1-5
V: TRBV2
CDR3: CASSGQSNQPQHF

length: 14
J: TRBJ1-2
V: TRBV6-5
CDR3: CASSAGGGLMGYTF

length: 17
J: TRBJ2-3
V: TRBV5-1
CDR3: CASSLAASGRGADTQYF

length: 15
J: TRBJ1-5
V: TRBV5-1
CDR3: CASSLGPLENQPQHF